This T cell receptor beta chain was sequenced during a study of T cells in Graves' hyperthyroidism and ophthalmopathy. Amplification of TCR beta CDR3 regions was performed using RNA transcripts as template. When the TCR CDR3 underwent first-round RT-PCR, the HTBI primer set was used. TCRdb recomputed calls from the multiplex PCR reads with MiXCR, one row per CDR3 protein. Among approximately 500,000 distinct CDR3 sequences, around 46% were seen once, and the ten largest hold roughly 7.7%. CDR3 length: 15 residues. Trimming took off 0 bases at V and 1 base at J, with 11 bases between the two ends. Germline values: CDR1 DFQATT, CDR2 SNEGSKA (reference sequence). This clonotype was found a few times.

The chain has TRBV20-1 and TRBJ2-3; tentative D call: TRBD2 (5 bases). Input material: peripheral blood or thyroid tissue (not recorded which). The TCR sequence derives from a woman aged 18-29 years with Graves' hyperthyroidism. The CDR3 nucleotides read TGCAGTGCTAGAGAAAACGAGGAGGGCACAGATACGCAGTATTTT. This gives the protein CSARENEEGTDTQYF.